These 10 T cell receptor beta chains originate from one sample sequenced in a study of identical twins. TCRdb processed the 5' RACE reads anew with MiXCR; each CDR3 protein has one entry. The sample lists a few hundred thousand distinct CDR3 sequences; 9.6% were seen once. These same records also appear under a second study, on yellow fever vaccine responses in identical twins.

The source material was PBMCs. These receptors were collected from a young woman in good health.

This clonotype has a count of ten or more. The chain's CDR3 is CSVEAGTPHEQYF. For the CDR3, the DNA is TGCAGCGTTGAAGCAGGGACTCCCCACGAGCAGTACTTC. The chain couples TRBV29-1 to TRBJ2-7; D possibly corresponds to TRBD2 (6 bases). This CDR3 contains 13 residues. Trimming took off 1 base at V and 5 bases at J, with 12 bases between the two ends. CDR1 and CDR2 (germline): SQVTM, ANQGSEA.

The rearrangement links TRBV7-9 to TRBJ2-1, with 13 bases lining up with TRBD2. V gave up 5 bases and J gave up 10 bases; unmatched junction bases: 8. Germline CDR1 reads SEHNR; CDR2 reads FQNEAQ (reference sequence). This CDR3 comprises 15 residues. The CDR3 DNA is TGTGCCAGCAGCGCAGGACTAGCGGGAGCCAAGGAGCAGTTCTTC. Its protein product is CASSAGLAGAKEQFF.

This clonotype was counted between two and nine times. The chain uses TRBV20-1 and TRBJ1-5; TRBD1 might be the D (5 bases). This CDR3 contains 16 residues. Germline V lookup: CDR1 DFQATT, CDR2 SNEGSKA (reference sequence). V was clipped by 2 bases and J by 4 bases, with 18 bases between them. In DNA form, the CDR3 reads TGCAGTGCTAGAATTTCCCCGGGGCCGCCTAATCAGCCCCAGCATTTT. This sequence encodes CSARISPGPPNQPQHF.

The V gene is TRBV20-1, the J gene TRBJ2-1, with D perhaps TRBD2 (6 bases). CDR3 length equals 13 residues. The germline gives CDR1 DFQATT, CDR2 SNEGSKA (reference sequence). Between the trimmed V and J ends, which lost 2 bases and 4 bases, there was a span of 9 bases. CDR3 in amino acids: CSARSGLYNEQFF. DNA of the CDR3: TGCAGTGCTAGATCGGGACTTTACAATGAGCAGTTCTTC.

The table lists this clonotype with a few counts. The chain has TRBV27 and TRBJ2-3, with D maybe TRBD1 (5 bases). Trimming took 0 bases from V and 2 from J, leaving 18 bases between them. CDR1 and CDR2 from the germline V gene are MNHEY and SMNVEV (reference sequence). The CDR3 totals 18 residues. CDR3 region: CASSLSLDPWGPTDTQYF. The CDR3 coding sequence is TGTGCCAGCAGTTTATCCCTAGACCCTTGGGGCCCCACAGATACGCAGTATTTT.

A few counts support this clonotype. J is TRBJ2-3 and V is TRBV5-1; 11 nucleotides align to TRBD2. The CDR3 runs 17 residues. V gave up 4 bases and J gave up 6 bases; unmatched junction bases: 13. CDR1 is SGHRS and CDR2 is YFSETQ in the germline V gene. The CDR3 coding sequence is TGCGCCAGCAGCACTATGCCTAGCGGGGGGATCCGGGATACGCAGTATTTT. Its protein product is CASSTMPSGGIRDTQYF.

A few counts support this clonotype. The chain links TRBV27 to TRBJ2-5, with a weak D call TRBD1 (5 bases). The CDR3 extends over 12 amino acids. V shed 8 bases and J shed 4 bases, with 11 bases lying between them. Germline CDR1 and CDR2: MNHEY and SMNVEV (reference sequence). The CDR3 protein is CASGLRGETQYF. CDR3 sequence (DNA): TGTGCCAGCGGATTAAGGGGAGAGACCCAGTACTTC.

This clonotype was seen many times. The chain recombines TRBV12-3 or TRBV12-4 with TRBJ2-1, with 7 bases fitting TRBD1. J lost 0 bases, V lost 6 bases, and 5 bases had no gene match. The CDR3 spans 15 residues. The CDR3 sequence is CASRGQVSSYNEQFF. CDR3 in DNA: TGTGCCAGCAGAGGACAGGTGAGCTCCTACAATGAGCAGTTCTTC.

V and J are TRBV4-1 and TRBJ2-2; the match to TRBD2 covers 7 bases. CDR3 length equals 15 residues. Per the germline V gene, CDR1 is MGHRA and CDR2 is YSYEKL. The V segment lost 4 bases and the J segment 1 base; nucleotides outside the gene matches: 3. Here the CDR3 reads CASSRLAENTGELFF. The CDR3 DNA reads TGCGCCAGCAGCCGGCTAGCGGAGAACACCGGGGAGCTGTTTTTT.

In this sample, this clonotype turned up a few times. V usage is TRBV7-2 and J usage is TRBJ2-7; 7 bases line up with TRBD1. This CDR3 comprises 15 residues. Looked up from germline, CDR1 is SGHTA and CDR2 is FQGNSA. Trimming at V came to 5 bases and at J to 0 bases, leaving 7 bases not matched to a gene. DNA of the CDR3: TGTGCCAGCAGCACCCGACAGGGTGGCTCCTACGAGCAGTACTTC. This sequence encodes CASSTRQGGSYEQYF.